This TCR beta chain emerged from a study of OX40 agonist ivuxolimab in advanced cancers. Study overall: At doses from 0.01 to 10 mg/kg, patients were given intravenous ivuxolimab every 2 weeks.

The assay was immunoSEQ multiplex PCR, and TCRdb's table has in-frame clones only and misses some. The sample yields about 1,200 clones, roughly 80% seen once. The V gene lost 5 bases and the J gene lost 0 bases, with 14 bases spanning the gap. This CDR3 has 15 amino acids. Germline CDR1 LNHDA, CDR2 SQIVND (reference sequence). The sequence was obtained from an adult with an advanced solid tumor such as melanoma, head and neck, liver or kidney cancer. Collection took place in a trial of the OX40 agonist ivuxolimab. This chain uses TRBV19 with TRBJ2-7, with D possibly matching TRBD1 (5 bases). CDR3 amino acids: CASSQQRGSSYEQYF. The DNA for the CDR3 is TGTGCCAGTAGTCAACAAAGGGGCTCCTCCTACGAGCAGTACTTC.